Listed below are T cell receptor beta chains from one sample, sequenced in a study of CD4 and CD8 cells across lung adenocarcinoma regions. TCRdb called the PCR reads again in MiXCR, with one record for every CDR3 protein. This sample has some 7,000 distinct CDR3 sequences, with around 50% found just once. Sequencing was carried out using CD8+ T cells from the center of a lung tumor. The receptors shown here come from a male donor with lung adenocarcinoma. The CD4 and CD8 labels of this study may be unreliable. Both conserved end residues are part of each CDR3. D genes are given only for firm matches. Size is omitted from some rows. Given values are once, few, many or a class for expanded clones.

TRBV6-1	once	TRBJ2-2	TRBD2	CASSRAGSNTDEQFF	TGTGCCAGCAGCCGAGCGGGAAGTAACACCGATGAGCAGTTTTTT
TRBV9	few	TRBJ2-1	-	CASSSDSSYNEQFF	TGTGCCAGCAGCTCGGATAGCTCCTACAATGAGCAGTTCTTC
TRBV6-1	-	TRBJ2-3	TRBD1	CAGGEGGRDTETQYF	TGTGCCGGGGGTGAAGGGGGCCGTGACACAGAGACCCAGTATTTC
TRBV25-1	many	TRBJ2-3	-	CASSQGTQYF	TGTGCCAGCAGTCAGGGTACGCAGTATTTT
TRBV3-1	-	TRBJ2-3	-	CLAVRAVSKNTQYF	TGTCTCGCCGTACGGGCAGTGAGCAAAAATACGCAGTATTTT
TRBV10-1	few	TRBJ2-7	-	CASSALINSYEQYF	TGCGCCAGCAGTGCCCTGATTAATAGTTACGAGCAGTACTTC
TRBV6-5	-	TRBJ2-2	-	CASSYSERPGRGWSTSGELFF	TGTGCCAGCAGTTACTCGGAAAGGCCGGGACGGGGATGGTCCACCTCCGGTGAGCTGTTTTTC
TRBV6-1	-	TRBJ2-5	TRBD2	CASRQGLAGGRTQYF	TGTGCCAGCAGGCAGGGACTAGCGGGAGGGCGGACCCAGTACTTC
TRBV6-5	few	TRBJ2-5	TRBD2	CASSYLRGSGTQETQYF	TGTGCCAGCAGTTACCTCCGGGGTAGCGGGACACAAGAGACCCAGTACTTC
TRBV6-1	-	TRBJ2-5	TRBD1	CASRAGGRDQNTRYF	TGTGCCAGCAGAGCAGGGGGCCGTGACCAAAACACCCGGTACTTC
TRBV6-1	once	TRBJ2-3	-	CASRSGRRSKYTQYF	TGTGCCAGCAGGTCCGGGAGACGGAGTAAGTATACCCAGTACTTT
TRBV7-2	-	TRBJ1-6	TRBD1	CASMLQGTGATTLHF	TGTGCCAGCATGTTACAAGGGACAGGGGCCACGACCCTCCACTTT
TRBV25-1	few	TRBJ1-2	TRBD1	CASRSGQGAGAF	TGTGCCAGCAGATCCGGACAGGGGGCTGGTGCCTTC
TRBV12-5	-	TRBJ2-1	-	CASGWDANEQFF	TGTGCTAGTGGTTGGGACGCCAATGAGCAGTTCTTC
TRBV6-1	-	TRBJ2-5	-	CATRQGARLQETQYF	TGTGCCACGAGGCAAGGGGCCCGCCTCCAAGAGACGCAGTATTTC
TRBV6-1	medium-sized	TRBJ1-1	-	CASPPGPHRVGTEAFF	TGTGCCAGCCCCCCAGGGCCCCACAGGGTTGGCACTGAAGCTTTCTTT
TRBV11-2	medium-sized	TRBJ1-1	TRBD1	CASSGGTGGANTEAFF	TGTGCCAGCAGCGGCGGGACAGGGGGCGCGAACACTGAAGCTTTCTTT
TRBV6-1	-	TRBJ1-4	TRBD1	CASSEWTGTNEKLFF	TGTGCCAGCAGTGAATGGACAGGAACTAATGAAAAACTGTTTTTT
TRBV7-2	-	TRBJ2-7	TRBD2	CASTLAGRFSEQYF	TGTGCCAGCACCCTAGCGGGAAGGTTCAGCGAGCAGTACTTC
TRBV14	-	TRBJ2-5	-	CASSQDWGAQETQYF	TGTGCCAGCAGCCAAGATTGGGGGGCGCAGGAGACCCAGTACTTC
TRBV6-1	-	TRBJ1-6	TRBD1	CASSEGQTYNSPLHF	TGTGCCAGCAGTGAGGGACAGACATATAATTCACCCCTCCACTTT
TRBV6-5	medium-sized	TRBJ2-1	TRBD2	CASSYSSGGAHEQFF	TGTGCCAGCAGTTACTCCAGCGGGGGGGCCCATGAGCAGTTCTTC
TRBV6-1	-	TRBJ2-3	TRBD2	CASSELAGSTDTQFF	TGTGCCAGCAGTGAACTAGCGGGAAGCACCGATACGCAGTTTTTC
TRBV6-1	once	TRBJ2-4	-	CASSEAWGYIQYF	TGTGCCAGCAGTGAAGCCTGGGGCTACATTCAGTACTTC
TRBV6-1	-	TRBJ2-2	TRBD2	CASFSGTVSTGKLFF	TGTGCCAGCTTTAGCGGGACGGTGAGCACCGGGAAGCTGTTTTTT
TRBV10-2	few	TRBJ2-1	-	CASEGGGGGDLNEQFF	TGCGCCAGCGAAGGGGGGGGGGGTGGGGATCTCAATGAGCAGTTCTTC
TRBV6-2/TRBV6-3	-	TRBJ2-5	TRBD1	CASSSVIRDSVNF	TGTGCCAGCAGTTCCGTTATCCGGGACAGTGTGAACTTC
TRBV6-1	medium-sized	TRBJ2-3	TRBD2	CASSESPFSGGGTDTQYF	TGTGCCAGCAGTGAGAGCCCCTTCAGCGGGGGCGGCACAGATACGCAGTATTTT